Following are 9 T cell receptor beta chains from one sample sequenced in a study of cytomegalovirus exposure and HLA in healthy donors. Amplification used 60 Vbeta primers and 13 Jbeta primers. Measured with immunoSEQ multiplex PCR; TCRdb has only the in-frame clones, and not every one. Here the sample spans around 150,000 clones, roughly four fifths being singletons. The sequenced sample was PBMCs. The receptors were gathered from a woman in her 40s in good health and CMV-seronegative.

V is TRBV28 and J is TRBJ2-1, with 12 bases identical to TRBD2. J gave up 6 bases and V 6 bases, and 12 bases lay outside the gene matches. This CDR3 has 17 residues. Germline assignment: CDR1 MDHEN and CDR2 SYDVKM. CDR3 bases: TGTGCCAGCAGCCTTAGACTAGCGGGAGAATCGGTCAATGAGCAGTTCTTC. Its protein is CASSLRLAGESVNEQFF.

The J gene is TRBJ2-1, the V gene TRBV7-6; no reliable D call. CDR3 size: 15 residues. The ends were cut back, 5 bases at V and 0 bases at J, with 11 bases in the middle. In germline, CDR1 is SGHVS, CDR2 FNYEAQ. Written as DNA, the CDR3 is TGTGCCAGCAGCCGCCTCTCCAGCTCCTACAATGAGCAGTTCTTC. Encoded protein: CASSRLSSSYNEQFF.

The sample holds one count of this clone. The V gene is TRBV5-1, the J gene TRBJ2-1, with 7 bases identical to TRBD1. The V and J ends lost 4 bases and 6 bases, in that order; junction bases with no gene match: 7. Looked up from germline, CDR1 is SGHRS and CDR2 is YFSETQ. This CDR3 has 14 amino acids. CDR3 sequence: CASSTWTGSNEQFF. CDR3 nucleotide sequence: TGCGCCAGCAGCACATGGACAGGTTCCAATGAGCAGTTCTTC.

V is TRBV23-1 and J is TRBJ1-2; a possible D gene is TRBD1 (6 bases). TRBV23-1 is given ORF status, its function remaining uncertain. V lost 2 bases to trimming and J lost 0 bases, with 10 bases between them. The CDR3 spans 15 residues. The CDR3 DNA sequence: TGCGCCAGCAGTCAAGACAGGATTTCTAACTATGGCTACACCTTC. This sequence encodes CASSQDRISNYGYTF.

This clone appeared a few times. This chain links TRBV30 with TRBJ1-2, with D unclear. The CDR3 extends over 12 amino acids. Trimming stripped 2 bases from V and 8 bases from J, with 12 bases between. Germline V CDR1 and CDR2: GTSNPN, SVGIG (reference sequence). CDR3 protein: CAWSSVTWGYTF. CDR3 DNA: TGTGCCTGGAGTTCCGTCACATGGGGCTACACCTTC.

The chain couples TRBV10-3 to TRBJ2-7; D is possibly TRBD1 (6 bases). CDR3 length: 15 amino acids. CDR1 ENHRY and CDR2 SYGVKD come from the germline V gene. Trimming cost V 2 bases and J 0 bases, with 11 bases left between them. The CDR3 coding sequence is TGTGCCATCAGTGAGGGCAGGGGTGCCTCCTACGAGCAGTACTTC. This codes for CAISEGRGASYEQYF.

The chain uses TRBV29-1 and TRBJ1-1; tentatively, D is TRBD1 (6 bases). V was shortened by 1 base and J by 1 base, with 13 bases between the two germline ends. Germline values: CDR1 SQVTM, CDR2 ANQGSEA. The CDR3 contains 15 residues. The CDR3 here is CSVEGFKTGNTEAFF. CDR3 DNA: TGCAGCGTTGAAGGCTTTAAGACAGGGAACACTGAAGCTTTCTTT.

J is TRBJ1-1 and V is TRBV30; 8 positions match TRBD1. Germline V CDR1 and CDR2: GTSNPN, SVGIG (reference sequence). The CDR3 has 14 residues. V lost 2 bases to trimming and J lost 1 base; unmatched junction nucleotides: 3. In DNA form, the CDR3 reads TGTGCCTGGAGTACCGGACAGGGGAACACTGAAGCTTTCTTT. Amino acid sequence: CAWSTGQGNTEAFF.

To note about this clone: Different DNA sequences within this sample yield the same CDR3. The rearrangement uses TRBV9 and TRBJ1-1; D is ambiguous. There are 15 residues in the CDR3. Deletions cut 0 bases from V and 0 bases from J, with 9 bases between. The V gene's germline CDR1 is SGDLS and CDR2 YYNGEE. The DNA of the CDR3 is TGTGCCAGCAGCGTAGGAGGTGAGTTGAACACTGAAGCTTTCTTT. Its protein product is CASSVGGELNTEAFF.